Sequencing of this T cell receptor (beta chain) was carried out in a study of shared clonotypes between healthy human individuals. As for the study in general: Per-donor plates numbered three CD4 naive, three CD4 memory, two CD8 naive and one CD8 memory. Study observations and caveats: Some clonotypes were shared by all four sorted-subset donors, while others were not shared. The non-shared ones had lower generation probabilities than the shared ones.

Note on this clone: Its antigen is undetermined.

Running of the assay took place at deep level. Repertoires were generated with immunoSEQ multiplex PCR, while TCRdb's copy carries only in-frame clones and drops some. The sample shows about 800,000 clones, 96% of them seen only once. Naive CD8 populations comprised CD45RO-negative cells positively selected for CCR7, excluding terminally differentiated effector memory CD45RA+ cells. The CDR3 spans 15 residues. Germline loops: CDR1 SNHLY, CDR2 FYNNEI. After removal of 6 bases from V and 1 base from J, the junction contained 8 bases not matched to a gene. This chain connects TRBV2 to TRBJ1-1; 7 bases match TRBD1. The sequenced sample consisted of naive CD8+ T cells sorted from blood. This sequence was found in a man younger than 45 in good health. Here the CDR3 reads CASSLTGVGNTEAFF. Here the CDR3 DNA reads TGTGCCAGCAGCTTAACAGGGGTCGGGAACACTGAAGCTTTCTTT.